Below, 19 T cell receptor beta chains from the same sample are listed, as sequenced in a study of blood T cell repertoires in COVID-19. Repertoires were generated with immunoSEQ multiplex PCR, while TCRdb's copy carries only in-frame clones and drops some. The table records about 140,000 clones, about 86% of them present only once. The sample was peripheral blood. These receptors were obtained from a human donor in a cohort sampled during active COVID-19.

This clone has just a few counts. This chain uses TRBV4-1 with TRBJ1-5; D remains ambiguous. The V gene's germline CDR1 is MGHRA and CDR2 YSYEKL. The CDR3 has 15 amino acids. V gave up 0 bases and J gave up 5 bases, with 11 bases separating them. CDR3 coding DNA: TGCGCCAGCAGCCAAGAAGAGCTAAGAGATCAGCCCCAGCATTTT. It is translated as CASSQEELRDQPQHF.

This clone was seen a single time. This chain connects TRBV7-9 to TRBJ2-1; the match to TRBD2 covers 9 bases. The CDR3 length is 13 residues. The germline CDR1 and CDR2 sequences are SEHNR and FQNEAQ (reference sequence). After removal of 8 bases from V and 10 bases from J, the junction contained 9 bases not matched to a gene. Here the CDR3 reads CASAGGRAVEQFF. The CDR3 nucleotides are TGTGCCAGCGCGGGGGGGCGAGCAGTCGAGCAGTTCTTC.

The chain recombines TRBV5-1 with TRBJ2-1; D gene uncertain. This CDR3 has 14 amino acids. V dropped 2 bases and J dropped 8 bases, with 14 bases sitting between them. From germline, CDR1 is SGHRS and CDR2 YFSETQ. As DNA, the CDR3 is TGCGCCAGCAGCTTTTCTGACAATAGGTATGAGCAGTTCTTC. Its translation is CASSFSDNRYEQFF.

The chain has TRBV19 and TRBJ1-2; TRBD1 is a possible D gene (5 bases). This CDR3 has 17 residues. The V gene lost 7 bases and the J gene lost 8 bases, with 29 bases spanning the gap. Germline CDR1 is LNHDA and CDR2 is SQIVND (reference sequence). The DNA for the CDR3 is TGTGCCAGTACCACCCCGGCGGCAGGGAGGAATCTGGGGGGCTACACCTTC. It codes for CASTTPAAGRNLGGYTF.

This clone was found a few times. The chain recombines TRBV2 with TRBJ1-4; no reliable D call. The germline CDR1 and CDR2 sequences are SNHLY and FYNNEI. The CDR3 is 12 amino acids. V shed 3 bases and J shed 8 bases, with 7 bases lying between them. For the CDR3, the DNA is TGTGCCAGCAGTGATTCCATCGAAAAACTGTTTTTT. Its protein is CASSDSIEKLFF.

About this clone itself: Within the sample, other DNA sequences also encode this same CDR3. The rearrangement links TRBV6-5 to TRBJ1-2; maybe TRBD1 (5 bases). This CDR3 region has 14 residues. The V gene lost 0 bases and the J gene lost 4 bases, with 9 bases spanning the gap. Germline V gene sequence: CDR1 MNHEY, CDR2 SVGAGI. In nucleotides, the CDR3 is TGTGCCAGCAGTTACTCTCGGGGGAGCTATGGCTACACCTTC. This translates into CASSYSRGSYGYTF.

The V and J genes are TRBV9 and TRBJ2-6; TRBD1 is a possible D gene (5 bases). V was trimmed by 3 bases and J by 4 bases, leaving 11 bases between them. The germline CDR1 and CDR2 sequences are SGDLS and YYNGEE. The CDR3 spans 15 residues. The CDR3 protein is CASSAPGSGANVLTF. CDR3 bases: TGTGCCAGCAGCGCTCCAGGGTCCGGGGCCAACGTCCTGACTTTC.

The rearrangement links TRBV2 to TRBJ1-2; 9 bases fit TRBD1. The CDR3 contains 12 residues. From germline, CDR1 is SNHLY and CDR2 FYNNEI. Trimming removed 7 bases from V and 6 bases from J; junction bases left unmatched: 3. The CDR3 region is CASMGDRDGYTF. Written as DNA, the CDR3 is TGTGCCAGCATGGGGGACAGGGATGGCTACACCTTC. Full variable domain (rest looked up from reference TRBV2 and TRBJ1-2): EPEVTQTPSHQVTQMGQEVILRCVPISNHLYFYWYRQILGQKVEFLVSFYNNEISEKSEIFDDQFSVERPDGSNFTLKIRSTKLEDSAMYFCASMGDRDGYTFGSGTRLTVV.

CDR3 region: CASSPWFSSENTEAFF. Written as DNA, the CDR3 is TGTGCCAGCTCACCATGGTTCTCCAGTGAGAACACTGAAGCTTTCTTT. The chain uses TRBV18 and TRBJ1-1; D remains ambiguous. Trimming took off 2 bases at V and 1 base at J, with 14 bases between the two ends. The CDR3 covers 16 residues. Germline CDR1 reads KGHSH; CDR2 reads LQKENI.

This chain links TRBV29-1 with TRBJ1-1; D remains ambiguous. Germline V gene sequence: CDR1 SQVTM, CDR2 ANQGSEA. V lost 4 bases to trimming and J lost 2 bases, with 20 bases between them. CDR3 length: 16 residues. The CDR3 DNA reads as TGCAGCGTTGTATTCATAGGAGGCCTACAAAACACTGAAGCTTTCTTT. Residues: CSVVFIGGLQNTEAFF.

The chain employs TRBV2 and TRBJ1-5; the match to TRBD1 covers 7 bases. Germline values: CDR1 SNHLY, CDR2 FYNNEI. The V gene end was trimmed by 1 base and the J gene end by 0 bases; junction bases not matched to a gene: 3. The CDR3 sequence is 16 residues long. CDR3 sequence: CASSEGTGYSNQPQHF. Written as DNA, the CDR3 is TGTGCCAGCAGTGAAGGGACAGGCTATAGCAATCAGCCCCAGCATTTT.

This chain connects TRBV7-2 to TRBJ2-3; 9 nucleotides align to TRBD2. In germline, CDR1 is SGHTA, CDR2 FQGNSA. The CDR3 totals 16 residues. Losses at the gene ends were 1 base for V and 5 bases for J; bases not matched to a gene: 7. The CDR3: CASSLVGGGAVDTQYF. CDR3 nucleotide sequence: TGTGCCAGCAGCTTAGTGGGCGGGGGGGCAGTAGATACGCAGTATTTT.

The chain carries TRBV11-2 and TRBJ2-5, with TRBD2 identical over 11 bases. This CDR3 has 14 amino acids. V lost 10 bases to trimming and J lost 5 bases; unmatched junction nucleotides: 9. Germline assignment: CDR1 SGHAT and CDR2 FQNNGV. The CDR3 region is CATRHSGGAETQYF. For the CDR3, the DNA is TGTGCCACCCGACATAGCGGGGGGGCGGAGACCCAGTACTTC.

A single count supports this clone. The chain carries TRBV19 and TRBJ1-2, with D maybe TRBD1 (6 bases). The ends were cut back, 4 bases at V and 2 bases at J, with 14 bases in the middle. The CDR3 runs 15 residues. CDR1 and CDR2 from the germline V gene are LNHDA and SQIVND (reference sequence). The DNA of the CDR3 is TGTGCCAGTAGTACACCCCAGGGGCTGAACTATGGCTACACCTTC. Protein: CASSTPQGLNYGYTF.

The genes are TRBV18 and TRBJ2-5, with D unresolved. CDR3 size: 12 residues. V was cut by 2 bases and J by 2 bases, with 3 bases left in between. Germline lookup yields CDR1 KGHSH and CDR2 LQKENI. DNA of the CDR3: TGTGCCAGCTCACCAATACAAGAGACCCAGTACTTC. This gives the protein CASSPIQETQYF.

There are a few counts of this clone. The chain employs TRBV2 and TRBJ1-5; a weak D match, TRBD1 (6 bases). V gave up 7 bases and J gave up 4 bases, with 17 bases separating them. The germline CDR1 and CDR2 sequences are SNHLY and FYNNEI. The CDR3 runs 15 residues. CDR3 residues: CASMFSGASNQPQHF. In DNA form, the CDR3 reads TGTGCCAGCATGTTCTCAGGGGCCTCTAATCAGCCCCAGCATTTT.

The CDR3 reads CASSHSTGELFF. Written as DNA, the CDR3 is TGTGCCAGCAGCCACAGTACCGGGGAGCTGTTTTTT. V and J are TRBV7-9 and TRBJ2-2, with D uncertain. The ends were cut back, 5 bases at V and 5 bases at J, with 6 bases in the middle. This CDR3 has 12 residues. Per the germline V gene, CDR1 is SEHNR and CDR2 is FQNEAQ (reference sequence).

This chain links TRBV27 with TRBJ1-5; D is perhaps TRBD1 (6 bases). Germline V lookup: CDR1 MNHEY, CDR2 SMNVEV (reference sequence). V was clipped by 6 bases and J by 2 bases, with 14 bases between them. CDR3 length: 15 amino acids. CDR3 DNA: TGTGCCAGCAGGTCACAGGGTAGGGGCAATCAGCCCCAGCATTTT. Its translation is CASRSQGRGNQPQHF.

A few counts support this clone. The V call is TRBV6-1, the J call TRBJ1-5, with TRBD1 matching over 8 bases. Germline V gene lookup returns CDR1 MNHNS and CDR2 SASEGT. This CDR3 region has 15 residues. The ends lost 3 bases at V and 0 bases at J; junction bases unmatched: 1. CDR3 DNA sequence: TGTGCCAGCAGTGAGACAGGGGATAGCAATCAGCCCCAGCATTTT. Translating gives CASSETGDSNQPQHF.